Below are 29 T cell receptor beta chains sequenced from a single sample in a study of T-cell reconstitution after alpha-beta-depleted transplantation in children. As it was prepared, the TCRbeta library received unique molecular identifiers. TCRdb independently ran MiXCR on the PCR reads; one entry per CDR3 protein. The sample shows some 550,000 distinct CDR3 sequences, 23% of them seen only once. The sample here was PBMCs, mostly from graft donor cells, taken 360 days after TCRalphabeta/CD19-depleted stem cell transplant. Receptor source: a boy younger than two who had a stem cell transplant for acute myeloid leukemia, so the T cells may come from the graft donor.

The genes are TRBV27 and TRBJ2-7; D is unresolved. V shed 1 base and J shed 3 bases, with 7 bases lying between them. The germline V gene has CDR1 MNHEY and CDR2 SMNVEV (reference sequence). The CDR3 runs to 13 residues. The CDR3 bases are TGTGCCAGCAGTTTATTAATTGGCTACGAGCAGTACTTC. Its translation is CASSLLIGYEQYF.

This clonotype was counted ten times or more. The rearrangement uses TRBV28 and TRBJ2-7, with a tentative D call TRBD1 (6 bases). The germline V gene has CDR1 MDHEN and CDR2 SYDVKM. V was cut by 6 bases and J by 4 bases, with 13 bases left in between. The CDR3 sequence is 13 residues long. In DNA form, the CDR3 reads TGTGCCAGCAGACTGACGACAGGTTACGAGCAGTACGTC. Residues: CASRLTTGYEQYV.

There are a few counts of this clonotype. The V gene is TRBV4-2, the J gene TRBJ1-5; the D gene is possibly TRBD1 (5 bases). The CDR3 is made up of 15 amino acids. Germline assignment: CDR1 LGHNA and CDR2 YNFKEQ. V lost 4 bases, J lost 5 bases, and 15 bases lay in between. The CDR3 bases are TGTGCCAGCAGCCTTGAAGGGGCAGAGGATCAGCCCCAGCATTTT. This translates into CASSLEGAEDQPQHF.

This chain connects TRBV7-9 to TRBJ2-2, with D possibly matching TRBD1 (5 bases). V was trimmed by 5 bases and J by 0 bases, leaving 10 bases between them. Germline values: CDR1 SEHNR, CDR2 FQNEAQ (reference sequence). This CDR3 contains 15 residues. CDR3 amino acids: CASSLEQANTGELFF. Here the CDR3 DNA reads TGTGCCAGCAGCCTCGAACAGGCGAACACCGGGGAGCTGTTTTTT. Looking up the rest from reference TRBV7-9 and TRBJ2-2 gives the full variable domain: DTGVSQNPRHKITKRGQNVTFRCDPISEHNRLYWYRQTLGQGPEFLTYFQNEAQLEKSRLLSDRFSAERPKGSFSTLEIQRTEQGDSAMYLCASSLEQANTGELFFGEGSRLTVL.

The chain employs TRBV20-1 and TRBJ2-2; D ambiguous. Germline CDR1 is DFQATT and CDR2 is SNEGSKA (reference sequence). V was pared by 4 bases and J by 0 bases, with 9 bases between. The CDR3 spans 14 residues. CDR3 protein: CSATRTANTGELFF. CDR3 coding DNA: TGCAGTGCTACCCGGACGGCGAACACCGGGGAGCTGTTTTTT.

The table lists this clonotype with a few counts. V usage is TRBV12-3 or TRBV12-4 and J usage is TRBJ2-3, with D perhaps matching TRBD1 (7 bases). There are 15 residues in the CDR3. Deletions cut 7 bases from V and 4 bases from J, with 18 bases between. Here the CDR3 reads CASTTDREVADTQYF. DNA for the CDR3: TGTGCCAGCACTACTGACAGGGAGGTTGCAGATACGCAGTATTTT.

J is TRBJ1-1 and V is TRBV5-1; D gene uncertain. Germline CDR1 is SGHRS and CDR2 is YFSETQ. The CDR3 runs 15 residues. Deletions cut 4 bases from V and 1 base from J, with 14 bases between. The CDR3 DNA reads TGCGCCAGCAGCCTAATCGAGGCCGGGAACACTGAAGCTTTCTTT. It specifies CASSLIEAGNTEAFF.

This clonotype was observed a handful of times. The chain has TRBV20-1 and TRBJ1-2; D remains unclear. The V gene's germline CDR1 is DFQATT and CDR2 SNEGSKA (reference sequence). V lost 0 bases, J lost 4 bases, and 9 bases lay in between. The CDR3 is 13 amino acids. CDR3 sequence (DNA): TGCAGTGCTAGAGATACGGGGATCTATGGCTACACCTTC. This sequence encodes CSARDTGIYGYTF.

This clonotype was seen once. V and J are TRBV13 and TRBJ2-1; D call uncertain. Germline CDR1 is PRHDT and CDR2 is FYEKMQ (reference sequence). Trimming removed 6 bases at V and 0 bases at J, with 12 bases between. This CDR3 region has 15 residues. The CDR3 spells CASRIGGSSYNEQFF. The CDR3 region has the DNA TGTGCCAGCAGGATCGGCGGAAGCTCCTACAATGAGCAGTTCTTC. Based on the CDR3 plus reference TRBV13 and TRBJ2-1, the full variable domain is AAGVIQSPRHLIKEKRETATLKCYPIPRHDTVYWYQQGPGQDPQFLISFYEKMQSDKGSIPDRFSAQQFSDYHSELNMSSLELGDSALYFCASRIGGSSYNEQFFGPGTRLTVL.

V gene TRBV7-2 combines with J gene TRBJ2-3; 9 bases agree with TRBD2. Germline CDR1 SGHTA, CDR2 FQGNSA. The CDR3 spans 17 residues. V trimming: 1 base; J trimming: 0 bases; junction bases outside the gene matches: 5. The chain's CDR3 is CASSLGLAGTSTDTQYF. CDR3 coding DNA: TGTGCCAGCAGCTTAGGGCTAGCGGGGACCAGCACAGATACGCAGTATTTT. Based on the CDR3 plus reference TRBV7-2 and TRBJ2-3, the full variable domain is GAGVSQSPSNKVTEKGKDVELRCDPISGHTALYWYRQSLGQGLEFLIYFQGNSAPDKSGLPSDRFSAERTGGSVSTLTIQRTQQEDSAVYLCASSLGLAGTSTDTQYFGPGTRLTVL.

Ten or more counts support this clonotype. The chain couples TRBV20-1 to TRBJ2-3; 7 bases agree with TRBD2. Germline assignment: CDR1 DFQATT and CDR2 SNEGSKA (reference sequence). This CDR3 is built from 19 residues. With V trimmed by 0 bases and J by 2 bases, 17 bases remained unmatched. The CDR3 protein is CSARELGAGWTLTTDTQYF. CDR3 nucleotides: TGCAGTGCTAGAGAGTTGGGAGCGGGGTGGACCCTTACCACAGATACGCAGTATTTT.

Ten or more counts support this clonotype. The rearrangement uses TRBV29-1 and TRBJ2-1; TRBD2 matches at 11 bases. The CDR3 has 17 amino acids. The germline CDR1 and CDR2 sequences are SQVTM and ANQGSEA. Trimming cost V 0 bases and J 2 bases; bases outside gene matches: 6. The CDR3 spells CSVEDSLAGAPYNEQFF. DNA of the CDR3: TGCAGCGTTGAAGACTCACTAGCGGGGGCCCCCTACAATGAGCAGTTCTTC.

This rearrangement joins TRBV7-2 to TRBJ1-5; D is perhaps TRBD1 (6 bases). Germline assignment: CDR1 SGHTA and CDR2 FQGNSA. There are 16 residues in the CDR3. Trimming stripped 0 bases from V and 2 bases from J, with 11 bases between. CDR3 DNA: TGTGCCAGCAGCTTAGCCCTACAGGGCGGCAATCAGCCCCAGCATTTT. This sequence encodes CASSLALQGGNQPQHF.

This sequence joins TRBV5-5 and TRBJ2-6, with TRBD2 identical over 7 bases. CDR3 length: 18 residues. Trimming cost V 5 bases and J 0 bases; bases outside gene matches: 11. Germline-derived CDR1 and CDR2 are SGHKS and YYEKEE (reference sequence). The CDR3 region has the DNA TGTGCCAGCAGTCTTGGGGGGGTAACCCTCTCTGGGGCCAACGTCCTGACTTTC. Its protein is CASSLGGVTLSGANVLTF.

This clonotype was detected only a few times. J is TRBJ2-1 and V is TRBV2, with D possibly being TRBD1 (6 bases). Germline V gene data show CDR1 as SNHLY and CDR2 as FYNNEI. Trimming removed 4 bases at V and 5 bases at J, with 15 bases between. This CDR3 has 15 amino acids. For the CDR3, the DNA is TGTGCCAGCAGTGCCAGGGGTTGGGTTAACAATGAGCAGTTCTTC. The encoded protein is CASSARGWVNNEQFF.

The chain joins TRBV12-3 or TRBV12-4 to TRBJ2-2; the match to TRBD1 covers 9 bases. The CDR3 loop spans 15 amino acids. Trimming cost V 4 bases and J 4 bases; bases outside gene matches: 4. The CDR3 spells CASSSQGASTGELFF. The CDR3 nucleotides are TGTGCCAGCAGTTCACAGGGGGCTAGCACCGGGGAGCTGTTTTTT.

The CDR3 region is CASSFSGTGEYEQYF. CDR3 sequence (DNA): TGTGCCAGCAGCTTTTCCGGGACAGGAGAATACGAGCAGTACTTC. This chain joins TRBV5-8 and TRBJ2-7; 8 bases agree with TRBD1. V lost 2 bases, J lost 4 bases, and 8 bases stayed unmatched. Germline CDR1 is SGHTS and CDR2 is YDEGEE. This CDR3 is built from 15 residues.

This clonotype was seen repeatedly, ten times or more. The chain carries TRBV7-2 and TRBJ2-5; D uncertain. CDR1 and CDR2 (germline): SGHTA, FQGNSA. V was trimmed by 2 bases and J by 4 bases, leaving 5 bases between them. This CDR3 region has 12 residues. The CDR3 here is CASSLTRETQYF. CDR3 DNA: TGTGCCAGCAGCTTAACCCGAGAGACCCAGTACTTC.

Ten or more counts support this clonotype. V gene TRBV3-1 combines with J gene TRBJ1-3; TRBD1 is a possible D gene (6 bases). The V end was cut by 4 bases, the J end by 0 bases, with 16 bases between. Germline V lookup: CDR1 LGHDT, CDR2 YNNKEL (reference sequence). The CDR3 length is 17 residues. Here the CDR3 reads CASSLRSDRFSGNTIYF. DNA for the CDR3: TGTGCCAGCAGCCTGAGATCGGACAGATTCTCTGGAAACACCATATATTTT.

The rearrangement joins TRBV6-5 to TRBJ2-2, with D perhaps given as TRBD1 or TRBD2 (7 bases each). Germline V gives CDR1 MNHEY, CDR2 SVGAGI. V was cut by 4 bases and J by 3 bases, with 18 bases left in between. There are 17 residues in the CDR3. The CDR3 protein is CASSSRAGTVDTGELFF. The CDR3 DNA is TGTGCCAGCAGTTCCCGAGCGGGGACAGTCGACACCGGGGAGCTGTTTTTT.

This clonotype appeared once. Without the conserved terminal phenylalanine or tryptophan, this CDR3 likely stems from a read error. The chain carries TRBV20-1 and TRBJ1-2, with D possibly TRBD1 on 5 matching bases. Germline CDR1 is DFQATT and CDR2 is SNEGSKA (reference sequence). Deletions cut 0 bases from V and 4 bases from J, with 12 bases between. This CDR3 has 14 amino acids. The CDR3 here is CSARDRGRSYGYTS. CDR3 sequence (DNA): TGCAGTGCTAGAGATCGGGGCAGAAGCTATGGCTACACCTCC.

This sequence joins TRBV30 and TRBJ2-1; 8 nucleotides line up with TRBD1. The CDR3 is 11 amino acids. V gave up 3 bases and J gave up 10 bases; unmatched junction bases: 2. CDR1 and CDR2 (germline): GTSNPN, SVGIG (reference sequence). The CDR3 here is CAWRDRDEQFF. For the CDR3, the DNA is TGTGCCTGGAGGGACAGGGACGAGCAGTTCTTC. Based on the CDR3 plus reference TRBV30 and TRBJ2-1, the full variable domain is SQTIHQWPATLVQPVGSPLSLECTVEGTSNPNLYWYRQAAGRGLQLLFYSVGIGQISSEVPQNLSASRPQDRQFILSSKKLLLSDSGFYLCAWRDRDEQFFGPGTRLTVL.

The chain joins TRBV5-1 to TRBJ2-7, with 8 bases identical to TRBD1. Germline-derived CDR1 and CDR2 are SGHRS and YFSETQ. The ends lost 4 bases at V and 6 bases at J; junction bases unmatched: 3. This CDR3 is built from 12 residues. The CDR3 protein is CASSQGQAEQYF. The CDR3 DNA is TGCGCCAGCAGCCAGGGACAGGCCGAGCAGTACTTC. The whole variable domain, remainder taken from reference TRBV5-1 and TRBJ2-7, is KAGVTQTPRYLIKTRGQQVTLSCSPISGHRSVSWYQQTPGQGLQFLFEYFSETQRNKGNFPGRFSGRQFSNSRSEMNVSTLELGDSALYLCASSQGQAEQYFGPGTRLTVT.

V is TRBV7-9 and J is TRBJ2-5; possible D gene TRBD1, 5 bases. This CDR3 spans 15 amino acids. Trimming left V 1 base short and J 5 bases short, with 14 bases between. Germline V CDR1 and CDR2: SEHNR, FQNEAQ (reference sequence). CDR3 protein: CASSLEKGHRETQYF. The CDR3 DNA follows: TGTGCCAGCAGCTTAGAAAAGGGGCACAGGGAGACCCAGTACTTC.

This chain's CDR3 is CASSPGRIFDTKNIQYF. The CDR3 bases are TGTGCCAGCAGCCCGGGACGGATTTTTGATACCAAAAACATTCAGTACTTC. The rearrangement joins TRBV11-2 to TRBJ2-4; either TRBD1 or TRBD2 may supply D (5 bases each). Germline loops: CDR1 SGHAT, CDR2 FQNNGV. The CDR3 has 17 amino acids. V gave up 5 bases and J gave up 2 bases, with 19 bases separating them.

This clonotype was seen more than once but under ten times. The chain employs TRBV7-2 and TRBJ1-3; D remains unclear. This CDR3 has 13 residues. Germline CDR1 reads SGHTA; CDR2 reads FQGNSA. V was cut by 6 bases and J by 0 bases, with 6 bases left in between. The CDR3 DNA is TGTGCCAGCAGAGGCTACTCTGGAAACACCATATATTTT. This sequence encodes CASRGYSGNTIYF.

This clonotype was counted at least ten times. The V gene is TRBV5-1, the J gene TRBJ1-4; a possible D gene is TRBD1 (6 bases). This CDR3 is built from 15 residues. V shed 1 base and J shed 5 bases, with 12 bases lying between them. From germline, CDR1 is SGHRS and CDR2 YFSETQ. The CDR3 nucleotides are TGCGCCAGCAGCTTGAAAGGACAGAGCAATGAAAAACTGTTTTTT. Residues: CASSLKGQSNEKLFF.

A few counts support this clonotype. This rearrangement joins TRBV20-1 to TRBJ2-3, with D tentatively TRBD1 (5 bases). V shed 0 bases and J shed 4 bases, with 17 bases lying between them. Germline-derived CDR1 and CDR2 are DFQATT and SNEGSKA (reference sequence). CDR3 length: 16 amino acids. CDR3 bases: TGCAGTGCTAGAGATCATGGGGCCGAGAGCGCAGATACGCAGTATTTT. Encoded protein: CSARDHGAESADTQYF.

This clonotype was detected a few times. The CDR3 loop reads CASSPPVSYEQYF. Here the CDR3 DNA reads TGTGCCAGCTCACCACCAGTCAGCTACGAGCAGTACTTC. V is TRBV18 and J is TRBJ2-7; no clear D. V lost 0 bases and J 3 bases, leaving 6 bases between the germline ends. This CDR3 has 13 residues. The germline V gene encodes CDR1 KGHSH and CDR2 LQKENI.